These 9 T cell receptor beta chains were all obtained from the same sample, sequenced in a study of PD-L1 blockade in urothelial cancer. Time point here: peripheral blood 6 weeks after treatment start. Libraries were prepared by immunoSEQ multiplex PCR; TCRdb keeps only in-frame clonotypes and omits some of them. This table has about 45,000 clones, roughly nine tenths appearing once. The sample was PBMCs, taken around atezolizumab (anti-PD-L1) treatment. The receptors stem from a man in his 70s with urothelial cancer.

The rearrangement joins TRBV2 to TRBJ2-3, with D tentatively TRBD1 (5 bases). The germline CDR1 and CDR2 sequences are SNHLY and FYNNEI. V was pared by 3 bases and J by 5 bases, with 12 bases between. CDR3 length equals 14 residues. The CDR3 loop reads CASSENWGIDTQYF. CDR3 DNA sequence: TGTGCCAGCAGTGAGAACTGGGGCATAGATACGCAGTATTTT.

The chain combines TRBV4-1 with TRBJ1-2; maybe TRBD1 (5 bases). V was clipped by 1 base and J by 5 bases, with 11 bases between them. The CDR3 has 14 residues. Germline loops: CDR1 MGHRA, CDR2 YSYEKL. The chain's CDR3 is CASSQGAGRYGYTF. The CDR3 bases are TGCGCCAGCAGCCAAGGGGCAGGGAGGTATGGCTACACCTTC.

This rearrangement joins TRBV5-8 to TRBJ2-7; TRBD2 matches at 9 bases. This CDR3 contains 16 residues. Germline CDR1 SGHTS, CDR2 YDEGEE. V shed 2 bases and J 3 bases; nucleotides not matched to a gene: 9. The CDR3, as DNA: TGTGCCAGCAGCTTTACCAGGCGGGAGGGAAACTACGAGCAGTACTTC. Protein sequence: CASSFTRREGNYEQYF. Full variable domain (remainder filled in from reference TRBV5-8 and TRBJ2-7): EAGVTQSPTHLIKTRGQQATLRCSPISGHTSVYWYQQALGLGLQFLLWYDEGEERNRGNFPPRFSGRQFPNYSSELNVNALELEDSALYLCASSFTRREGNYEQYFGPGTRLTVT.

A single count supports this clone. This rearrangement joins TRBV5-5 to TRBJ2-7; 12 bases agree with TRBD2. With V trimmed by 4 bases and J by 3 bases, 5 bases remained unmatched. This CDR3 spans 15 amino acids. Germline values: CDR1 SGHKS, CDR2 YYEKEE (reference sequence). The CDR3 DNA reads TGTGCCAGCAGCCTTGGACTAGCGGGGCTCTACGAGCAGTACTTC. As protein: CASSLGLAGLYEQYF.

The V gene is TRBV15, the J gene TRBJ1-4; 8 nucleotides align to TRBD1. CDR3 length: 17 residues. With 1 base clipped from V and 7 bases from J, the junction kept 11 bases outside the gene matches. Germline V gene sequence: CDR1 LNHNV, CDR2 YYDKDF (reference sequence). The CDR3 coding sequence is TGTGCCACCAGCAGAGGACCTTACAGGGGGTTAGGTGAAAAACTGTTTTTT. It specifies CATSRGPYRGLGEKLFF.

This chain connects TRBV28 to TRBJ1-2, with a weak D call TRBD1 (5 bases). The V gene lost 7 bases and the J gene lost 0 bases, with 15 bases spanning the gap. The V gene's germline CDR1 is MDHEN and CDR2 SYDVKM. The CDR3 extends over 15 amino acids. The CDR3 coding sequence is TGTGCCAGCACCCCTGGACGGGGGTCTAACTATGGCTACACCTTC. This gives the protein CASTPGRGSNYGYTF.

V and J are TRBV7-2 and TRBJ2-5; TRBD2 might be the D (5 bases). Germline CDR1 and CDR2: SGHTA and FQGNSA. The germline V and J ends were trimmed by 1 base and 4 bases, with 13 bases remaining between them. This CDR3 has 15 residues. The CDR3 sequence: CASSLDGNRIETQYF. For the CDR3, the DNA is TGTGCCAGCAGCTTAGACGGGAATAGGATAGAGACCCAGTACTTC.

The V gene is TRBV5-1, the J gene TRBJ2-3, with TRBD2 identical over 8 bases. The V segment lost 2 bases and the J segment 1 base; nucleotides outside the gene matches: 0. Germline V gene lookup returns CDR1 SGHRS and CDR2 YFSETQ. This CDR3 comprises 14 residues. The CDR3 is CASSFGGGTDTQYF. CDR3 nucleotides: TGCGCCAGCAGCTTCGGGGGGGGCACAGATACGCAGTATTTT.

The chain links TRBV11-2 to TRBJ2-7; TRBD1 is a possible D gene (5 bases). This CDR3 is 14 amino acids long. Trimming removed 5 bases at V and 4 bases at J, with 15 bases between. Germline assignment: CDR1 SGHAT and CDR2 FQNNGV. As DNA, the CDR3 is TGTGCCAGCAGCCTCCACCCGGACAAATACGAGCAGTACTTC. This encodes CASSLHPDKYEQYF.